The clone carrying this T cell receptor (beta chain) showed up just a few times. This CDR3 is built from 14 residues. Germline assignment: CDR1 MNHEY and CDR2 SMNVEV (reference sequence). Trimming shortened V by 0 bases and J by 7 bases, and 10 bases separated the two germline ends. These data belong to a study of identifying expanded T cells in peripheral blood. Assay: immunoSEQ multiplex PCR; the TCRdb copy retains only in-frame clones and omits some. The sample has 120,000 or so clones; more than 75% are singletons. This receptor was taken from a person aged 18-70 years in good health. The sample taken for sequencing was blood. V gene TRBV27 combines with J gene TRBJ1-5; D is ambiguous. The CDR3 DNA is TGTGCCAGCAGTTTATCAGGGCAAGGCCAGCCCCAGCATTTT. Translation gives CASSLSGQGQPQHF.